This TCR beta chain was recovered during a study of cytomegalovirus exposure and HLA in healthy donors. TCRdb's table, derived via immunoSEQ multiplex PCR, lists solely in-frame clones and lacks some. The data show 76,000 or so clones, nearly 95% seen once. Only one count was recorded for this clone. The germline V gene encodes CDR1 GTSNPN and CDR2 SVGIG (reference sequence). V was shortened by 1 base and J by 7 bases, with 14 bases between the two germline ends. CDR3 size: 13 residues. The rearrangement links TRBV30 to TRBJ2-7, with TRBD2 as a possible D gene (6 bases). The sequence derives from a woman under 30 in good health and CMV-seronegative. Sequenced: PBMCs. CDR3 sequence: CAWSAGLRGEQYF. The CDR3, as DNA: TGTGCCTGGAGTGCGGGACTCCGTGGGGAGCAGTACTTC. Based on the CDR3 plus reference TRBV30 and TRBJ2-7, the full variable domain is SQTIHQWPATLVQPVGSPLSLECTVEGTSNPNLYWYRQAAGRGLQLLFYSVGIGQISSEVPQNLSASRPQDRQFILSSKKLLLSDSGFYLCAWSAGLRGEQYFGPGTRLTVT.